This note documents a single T cell receptor beta chain sequence. The antigen remains undetermined. The data stem from a study of vaccination and CD4 T cells after COVID-19. About the research overall: Taking of post-vaccine samples occurred a median about 72 days after dose two (range 14 to 241). Control cultures were supplied with a CEFX pool, an HIV-1 Nef pool, or no peptide at all.

Sequencing of cultured CD4+ T cell DNA used the Oncomine TCR Beta short-read assay. MiXCR was run by TCRdb on the PCR reads, yielding one entry per CDR3 protein. The table includes around 20,000 distinct CDR3 sequences, approximately 40% detected once. The CDR3 extends over 17 amino acids. The germline CDR1 and CDR2 sequences are DFQATT and SNEGSKA (reference sequence). The germline V and J ends were trimmed by 1 base and 1 base, with 18 bases remaining between them. Time point meaning: late sampling 161 to 241 days after vaccination in three convalescent patients. Described treatment: approximately 9-day PBMC culture with coronavirus spike peptide pools or control peptides (ViraFEST assay). Each well held over 1.5 million PBMCs in IL-2 (around 9.7 IU/ml) medium with approximately 10 ug/ml peptide pools.

This receptor was identified in a human donor who had recovered from COVID-19. The specimen was CD4+ T cells from blood, cultured in vitro, collected about 7 months after SARS-CoV-2 vaccination. The chain employs TRBV20-1 and TRBJ2-3; no clear D. The CDR3 coding sequence is TGCAGTGCTAGAGTGTTAGGTGCACTTAGTGGCACAGATACGCAGTATTTT. This sequence encodes CSARVLGALSGTDTQYF.